This section outlines one T cell receptor beta chain sequence together with its context. The sample originates from a study of blood T cell repertoires in COVID-19. For the study at large: Spain, Italy and the United States supplied samples that represented acute and convalescent COVID-19.

Sequencing was performed with immunoSEQ multiplex PCR; in TCRdb, only in-frame clones are kept and a portion is missing. The table lists more than 250,000 clones, 70% to 90% of them singletons. Participants were aged about 18 to 100 years from about two dozen US areas. Donors were grouped by their self-reported clinical history. V lost 5 bases and J 1 base, leaving 14 bases between the germline ends. Germline values: CDR1 SEHNR, CDR2 FQNEAQ (reference sequence). The CDR3 covers 15 residues. What was sequenced was PBMCs or T cells enriched from blood (not recorded which). The source is a woman under 30 who had recovered from COVID-19. The chain combines TRBV7-9 with TRBJ1-2, with TRBD1 as a possible D gene (6 bases). The CDR3 DNA follows: TGTGCCAGCAGCACACAGGGCGCAATTAACTATGGCTACACCTTC. Translation gives CASSTQGAINYGYTF.